This TCR beta chain came from a study of CD8 T cells in ankylosing spondylitis. General study results and limits: The study identified a TCR beta motif of roughly eight highly homologous variants that appeared characteristic of ankylosing spondylitis blood. Reports of some motif variants in reactive arthritis synovial fluid and blood predate this one.

Libraries for TCR beta were made by quantitative 5'-RACE with molecular barcodes. TCRdb itself ran the 5' RACE reads through MiXCR, one entry per CDR3 protein. Here the sample spans around 770,000 distinct CDR3 sequences, approximately 12% being singletons. This clonotype was observed at least ten times. Its specificity is unknown. Germline V gives CDR1 SGHTA, CDR2 FQGNSA. This CDR3 comprises 14 residues. The germline V and J ends were trimmed by 4 bases and 4 bases, with 14 bases remaining between them. This TCR derives from a male donor with ankylosing spondylitis. Sequences were obtained from blood, either unsorted or a sorted T cell fraction (not recorded which). The gene calls are TRBV7-2 and TRBJ2-7; tentative D call: TRBD1 (5 bases). The CDR3 here is CASSSADSLYEQYF. Written as DNA, the CDR3 is TGTGCCAGCAGCTCAGCAGACAGCTTATACGAGCAGTACTTC.